This T cell receptor beta chain is drawn from a study of T cells in Graves' hyperthyroidism and ophthalmopathy. Every diagnosis used clinical symptoms, serum thyroxine and TRAb, thyroid ultrasound and orbital computed tomography. The source material, RNA transcripts, was used to amplify TCR beta CDR3 regions. First-round RT-PCR targeting the TCR CDR3 was performed with the HTBI primer set. TCRdb re-derived calls from the multiplex PCR reads in MiXCR, one entry per CDR3 protein. The sample has approximately 700,000 distinct CDR3 sequences, about a sixth seen once; the top ten hold under 10%. Sequencing used blood. The source of this sequence is a man aged 18 to 30 with Graves' hyperthyroidism.

Written as DNA, the CDR3 is TGTGCCAGCAGCCCGACAGGGCCGCCCGGGGAGCTGTTTTTT. It translates to CASSPTGPPGELFF. V gene TRBV12-3 or TRBV12-4 combines with J gene TRBJ2-2; 7 bases are a match to TRBD1. J was trimmed by 6 bases and V by 6 bases; bases with no gene match: 7. The CDR3 consists of 14 residues.